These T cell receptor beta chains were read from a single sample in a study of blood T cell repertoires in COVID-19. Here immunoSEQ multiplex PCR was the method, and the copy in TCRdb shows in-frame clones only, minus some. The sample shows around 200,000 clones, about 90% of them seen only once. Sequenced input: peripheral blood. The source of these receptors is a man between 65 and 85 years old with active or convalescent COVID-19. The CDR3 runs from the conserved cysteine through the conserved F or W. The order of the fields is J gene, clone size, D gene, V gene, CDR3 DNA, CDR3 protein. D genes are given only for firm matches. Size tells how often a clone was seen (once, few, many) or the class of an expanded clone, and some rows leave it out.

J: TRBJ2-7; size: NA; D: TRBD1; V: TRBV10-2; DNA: TGCGCCAGCAGTAGACAGGGGGTACACGAGCAGTACTTC; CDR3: CASSRQGVHEQYF
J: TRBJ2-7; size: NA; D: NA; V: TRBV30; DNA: TGTGCCTGGAGTGTAGGGGGGGTCTCCTACGAGCAGTACTTC; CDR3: CAWSVGGVSYEQYF
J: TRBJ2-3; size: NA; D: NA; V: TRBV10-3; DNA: TGTGCCATCAGCCCCGGACTCGGCACAGATACGCAGTATTTT; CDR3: CAISPGLGTDTQYF
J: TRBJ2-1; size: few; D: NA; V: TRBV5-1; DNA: TGCGCCAGCAGCACGAGGCGGGACAGAGTACACAATGAGCAGTTCTTC; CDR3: CASSTRRDRVHNEQFF
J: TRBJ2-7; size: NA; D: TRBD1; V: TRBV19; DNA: TGTGCCAGTAGTATAGGTCGGGACAGGCGTTCCTACGAGCAGTACTTC; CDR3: CASSIGRDRRSYEQYF
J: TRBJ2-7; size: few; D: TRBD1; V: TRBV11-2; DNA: TGTGCCAGCAGCCCTGGGACAGGGGTCTCCTACGAGCAGTACTTC; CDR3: CASSPGTGVSYEQYF
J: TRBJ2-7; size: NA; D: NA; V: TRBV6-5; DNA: TGTGCCAGCAGTTACAAAGCTTATCCAAGCTCCTACGAGCAGTACTTC; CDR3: CASSYKAYPSSYEQYF
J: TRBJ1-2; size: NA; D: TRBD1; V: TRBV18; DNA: TGTGCCAGCTCAGCTACGACAGGGGGCACGTCTGGCTACACCTTC; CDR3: CASSATTGGTSGYTF
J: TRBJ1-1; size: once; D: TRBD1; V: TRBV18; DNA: TGTGCCAGCTCATTTCAGGGGGCGCCTGAAGCTTTCTTT; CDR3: CASSFQGAPEAFF
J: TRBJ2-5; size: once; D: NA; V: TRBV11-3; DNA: TGTGCCAGCAGCCCGTCCCCAGGGCAAGAGACCCAGTACTTC; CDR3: CASSPSPGQETQYF
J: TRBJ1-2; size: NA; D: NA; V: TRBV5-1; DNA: TGCGCCAGCAGCTTCGAGGACAGCTATGGCTACACCTTC; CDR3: CASSFEDSYGYTF
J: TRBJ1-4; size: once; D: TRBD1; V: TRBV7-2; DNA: TGTGCCAGCAGCCCCGGGACAGGGTCTACTCAACTGTTTTTT; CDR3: CASSPGTGSTQLFF
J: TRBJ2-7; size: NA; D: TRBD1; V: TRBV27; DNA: TGTGCCAGCAGTTCGCGACAGGGGGTCTACGAGCAGTACTTC; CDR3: CASSSRQGVYEQYF
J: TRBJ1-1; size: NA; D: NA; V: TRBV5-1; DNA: TGCGCCAGCAGCTTTCAACAGGATTACACTGAAGCTTTCTTT; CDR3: CASSFQQDYTEAFF
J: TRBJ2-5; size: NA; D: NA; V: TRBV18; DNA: TGTGCCAGCTCACCACCGGCGGGGCGGGAGACCCAGTACTTC; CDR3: CASSPPAGRETQYF
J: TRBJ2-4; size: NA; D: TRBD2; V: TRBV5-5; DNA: TGTGCCAGCAGCTTGTTGAGCGGGAGGGCCGGCGGCATTCAGTACTTC; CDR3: CASSLLSGRAGGIQYF
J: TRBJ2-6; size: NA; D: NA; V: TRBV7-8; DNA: TGTGCCAGCAGCTTAGCCGCTACTGGGGCCAACGTCCTGACTTTC; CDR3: CASSLAATGANVLTF
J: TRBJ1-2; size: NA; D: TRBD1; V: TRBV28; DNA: TGTGCCAGCAGCCCAAGACAGGGGGCGCGGGGCTACACCTTC; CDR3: CASSPRQGARGYTF
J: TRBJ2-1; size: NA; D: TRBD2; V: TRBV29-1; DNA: TGCAGCGTTGAAGGGACTAGCGGGAGTGGTGAGCAGTTCTTC; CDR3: CSVEGTSGSGEQFF
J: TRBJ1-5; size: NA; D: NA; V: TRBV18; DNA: TGTGCCAGCTCACCAGTCGGGGGGGACCGGCGGAATCAGCCCCAGCATTTT; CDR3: CASSPVGGDRRNQPQHF
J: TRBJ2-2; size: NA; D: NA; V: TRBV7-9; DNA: TGTGCCAGCAGTCACCTAGGGGAACGCCCAGGGAACACCGGGGAGCTGTTTTTT; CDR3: CASSHLGERPGNTGELFF
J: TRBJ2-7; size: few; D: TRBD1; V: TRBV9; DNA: TGTGCCAGCGCGGGACAGGGCTCTTACGAGCAGTACTTC; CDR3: CASAGQGSYEQYF
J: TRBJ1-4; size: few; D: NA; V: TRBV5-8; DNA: TGTGCCAGCAGCTTGGGGGGCCGAAGTGAAAAACTGTTTTTT; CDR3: CASSLGGRSEKLFF
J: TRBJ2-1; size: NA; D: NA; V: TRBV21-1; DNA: TGTGCCAGCAACCAGCGGGAGGGCTACAATGAGCAGTTCTTC; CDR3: CASNQREGYNEQFF
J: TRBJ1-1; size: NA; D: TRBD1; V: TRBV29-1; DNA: TGCAGCGTGCATCGGGACAGGCCGAACACTGAAGCTTTCTTT; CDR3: CSVHRDRPNTEAFF
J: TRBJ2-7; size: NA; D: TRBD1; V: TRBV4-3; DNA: TGCGCCAGCAGCCGTAGCAGGGACAGGGCGTACGAGCAGTACTTC; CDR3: CASSRSRDRAYEQYF
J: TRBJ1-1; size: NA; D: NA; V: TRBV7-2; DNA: TGTGCCAGCAGCCTAGACAGAAACACTGAAGCTTTCTTT; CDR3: CASSLDRNTEAFF
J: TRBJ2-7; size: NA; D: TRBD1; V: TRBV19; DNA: TGTGCCAGTAAACACAAACCGGGACAGGCATACGAGCAGTACTTC; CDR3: CASKHKPGQAYEQYF
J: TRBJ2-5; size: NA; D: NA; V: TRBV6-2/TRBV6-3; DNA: TGTGCCAGCAGTTACTCGAAGGCCCGGGTTGTCCCTTCCCAAGAGACCCAGTACTTC; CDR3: CASSYSKARVVPSQETQYF
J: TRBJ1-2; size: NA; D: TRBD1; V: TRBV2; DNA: TGTGCCAGCATCACGGACAGGGGAATCCATGGCTACACCTTC; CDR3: CASITDRGIHGYTF
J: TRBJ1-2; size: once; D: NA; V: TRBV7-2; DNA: TGTGCCAGCAGCCCACCGACAGACTATGGCTACACCTTC; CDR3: CASSPPTDYGYTF
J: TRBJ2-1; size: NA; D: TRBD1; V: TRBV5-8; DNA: TGTGCCAGCAGCCCGGGGACAGTGTACAATGAGCAGTTCTTC; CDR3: CASSPGTVYNEQFF
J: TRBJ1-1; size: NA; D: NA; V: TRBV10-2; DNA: TGCGCCAGCAGTGAGTCCCCAACAGCCACTGAAGCTTTCTTT; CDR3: CASSESPTATEAFF
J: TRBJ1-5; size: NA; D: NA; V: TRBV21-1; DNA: TGTGCCAGCAGCAATCTAGGCAGGGGGGAGTGCAATCAGCCCCAGCATTTT; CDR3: CASSNLGRGECNQPQHF
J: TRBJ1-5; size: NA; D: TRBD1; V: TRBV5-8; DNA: TGTGCCAGCAACCCGGCCAGGGGGAATCAGCCCCAGCATTTT; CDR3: CASNPARGNQPQHF
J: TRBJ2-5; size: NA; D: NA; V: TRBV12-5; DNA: TGTGCTAGTGGCCCGTCGGGGAGTGAGACCCAGTACTTC; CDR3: CASGPSGSETQYF
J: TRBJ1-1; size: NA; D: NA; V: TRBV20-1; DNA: TGCAGTGCTAGAGCCGGTCCTGAAGCTTTCTTT; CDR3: CSARAGPEAFF